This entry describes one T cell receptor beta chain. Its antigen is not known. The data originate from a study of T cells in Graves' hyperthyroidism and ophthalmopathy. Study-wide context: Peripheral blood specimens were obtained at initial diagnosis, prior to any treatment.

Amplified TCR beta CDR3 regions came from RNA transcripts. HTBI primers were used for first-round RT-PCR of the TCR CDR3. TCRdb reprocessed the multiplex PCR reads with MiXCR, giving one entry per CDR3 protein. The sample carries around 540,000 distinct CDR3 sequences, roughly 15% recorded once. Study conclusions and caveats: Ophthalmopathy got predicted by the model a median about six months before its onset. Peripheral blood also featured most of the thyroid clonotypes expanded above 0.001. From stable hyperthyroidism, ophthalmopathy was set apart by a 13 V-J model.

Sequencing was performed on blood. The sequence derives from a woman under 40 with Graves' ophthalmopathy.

Here the CDR3 reads CASSQDTITQYF. The CDR3 nucleotides are TGCGCCAGCAGCCAAGATACCATTACCCAGTACTTC. The rearrangement links TRBV4-1 to TRBJ2-5; D not resolved. The CDR3 has 12 residues. CDR1 is MGHRA and CDR2 is YSYEKL in the germline V gene. The V end was cut by 0 bases, the J end by 8 bases, with 7 bases between.